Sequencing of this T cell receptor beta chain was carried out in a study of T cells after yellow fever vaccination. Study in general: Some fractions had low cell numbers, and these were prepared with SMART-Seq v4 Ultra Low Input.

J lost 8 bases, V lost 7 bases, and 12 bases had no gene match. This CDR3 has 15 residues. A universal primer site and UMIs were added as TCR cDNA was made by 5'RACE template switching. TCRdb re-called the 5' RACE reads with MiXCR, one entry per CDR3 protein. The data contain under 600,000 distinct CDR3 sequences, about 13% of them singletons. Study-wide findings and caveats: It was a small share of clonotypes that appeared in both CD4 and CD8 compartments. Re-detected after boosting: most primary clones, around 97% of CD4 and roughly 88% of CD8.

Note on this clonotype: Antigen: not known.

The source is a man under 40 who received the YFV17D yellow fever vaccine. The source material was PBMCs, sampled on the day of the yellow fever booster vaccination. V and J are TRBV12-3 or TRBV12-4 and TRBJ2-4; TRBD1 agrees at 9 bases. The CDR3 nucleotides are TGTGCCAGCACCGGAGCCGGGACAGGGTTGCACATTCAGTACTTC. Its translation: CASTGAGTGLHIQYF.